The 24 T cell receptor beta chains below all came from one sample that was sequenced in a study of blood T cell repertoires in COVID-19. Assay: immunoSEQ multiplex PCR; the TCRdb copy retains only in-frame clones and omits some. The sample carries over 140,000 clones, around 80% recorded once. What was sequenced was peripheral blood. The origin of the receptors is a woman of 80 years or more with active or convalescent COVID-19.

The gene calls are TRBV6-6 and TRBJ2-7, with 9 bases aligning to TRBD1. The V gene's germline CDR1 is MNHNY and CDR2 SVGAGI (reference sequence). The CDR3 is 16 residues long. Trimming took 6 bases from V and 0 from J; bases not matched to a gene: 9. This CDR3 reads CASRPRDRVDSYEQYF. DNA for the CDR3: TGTGCCAGCAGACCACGGGACAGGGTTGACTCCTACGAGCAGTACTTC.

V gene TRBV5-5 combines with J gene TRBJ1-1; 10 nucleotides line up with TRBD1. This CDR3 spans 14 amino acids. V lost 4 bases, J lost 4 bases, and 4 bases stayed unmatched. Germline V gene sequence: CDR1 SGHKS, CDR2 YYEKEE (reference sequence). CDR3 DNA sequence: TGTGCCAGCAGCCGACAGGGGGCGAGCACTGAAGCTTTCTTT. This sequence encodes CASSRQGASTEAFF.

This clone was seen just once. CDR3 in DNA: TGTGCCAGCAGTGGGTCAGGGGTTGTATGGAACACTGAAGCTTTCTTT. This translates into CASSGSGVVWNTEAFF. J is TRBJ1-1 and V is TRBV25-1; TRBD1 might be the D (6 bases). CDR1 is MGHDK, CDR2 SYGVNS, per germline. The V end lost 4 bases, the J end lost 1 base, and 16 bases lay between the germline ends. This CDR3 spans 16 amino acids.

The chain uses TRBV14 and TRBJ2-3, with D perhaps matching TRBD2 (5 bases). This CDR3 is built from 11 residues. V was clipped by 4 bases and J by 8 bases, with 7 bases between them. The germline CDR1 and CDR2 sequences are SGHDN and FVKESK. The CDR3 DNA sequence: TGTGCCAGCAGCCCCGGAGGTACGCAGTATTTT. Encoded protein: CASSPGGTQYF.

By sample share, this clone is medium-sized (0.01 to 0.1%). In nucleotides, the CDR3 is TGTGCCAGCAGCCTCCGGACAGGGGTTGGTGAGCAGTTCTTC. Translating it yields CASSLRTGVGEQFF. The chain employs TRBV27 and TRBJ2-1; 9 nucleotides line up with TRBD1. CDR1 is MNHEY, CDR2 SMNVEV, per germline (reference sequence). CDR3 length: 14 amino acids. V gave up 6 bases and J gave up 9 bases; unmatched junction bases: 9.

The genes are TRBV6-5 and TRBJ1-6; 7 bases are shared with TRBD1. Germline assignment: CDR1 MNHEY and CDR2 SVGAGI. The CDR3 is 13 amino acids. Germline trimming cut 5 bases from V and 10 bases from J; bases unmatched to any gene: 5. In DNA, the CDR3 is TGTGCCAGCAGTCAACAGGGGAGATCACCCCTCCACTTT. Residues: CASSQQGRSPLHF.

This rearrangement joins TRBV7-8 to TRBJ2-2; D perhaps matches TRBD1 (5 bases). CDR3 length equals 16 residues. Germline V gene lookup returns CDR1 SGHVS and CDR2 FQNEAQ. V was shortened by 1 base and J by 1 base, with 10 bases between the two germline ends. The CDR3 region is CASSLVSQGNTGELFF. For the CDR3, the DNA is TGTGCCAGCAGCTTAGTTTCTCAGGGGAACACCGGGGAGCTGTTTTTT.

The V and J genes are TRBV6-5 and TRBJ1-6; tentative D call: TRBD1 (6 bases). CDR1 and CDR2 (germline): MNHEY, SVGAGI. The V end lost 4 bases, the J end lost 10 bases, and 20 bases lay between the germline ends. The CDR3 consists of 16 residues. CDR3 bases: TGTGCCAGCAGTTTGTACGGACAGTGGAGCGAATCACCCCTCCACTTT. Translating it yields CASSLYGQWSESPLHF.

This clone has just one count. The V gene is TRBV18, the J gene TRBJ2-3, with 9 bases identical to TRBD2. The germline CDR1 and CDR2 sequences are KGHSH and LQKENI. Losses at the gene ends were 2 bases for V and 2 bases for J; bases not matched to a gene: 5. This CDR3 contains 16 residues. In nucleotides, the CDR3 is TGTGCCAGCTCACCATTCCTAGCGGGGCTCACAGATACGCAGTATTTT. This codes for CASSPFLAGLTDTQYF.

CDR3: CASSDGGGAYEQYF. CDR3 DNA sequence: TGTGCCAGCAGTGACGGCGGGGGGGCTTACGAGCAGTACTTC. The chain employs TRBV6-1 and TRBJ2-7; 9 positions agree with TRBD2. The germline V gene encodes CDR1 MNHNS and CDR2 SASEGT. V lost 3 bases to trimming and J lost 4 bases; unmatched junction nucleotides: 4. This CDR3 has 14 residues.

The chain is built from TRBV27 and TRBJ1-2; D not certain. Trimming removed 7 bases from V and 5 bases from J, with 20 bases in between. The germline gives CDR1 MNHEY, CDR2 SMNVEV (reference sequence). This CDR3 is built from 15 residues. In DNA, the CDR3 is TGTGCCAGCACAACCGCCTCAGCAGGAAAATATGGCTACACCTTC. This encodes CASTTASAGKYGYTF.

This clone was recorded a few times. The rearrangement joins TRBV28 to TRBJ1-1; TRBD1 matches at 7 bases. The germline CDR1 and CDR2 sequences are MDHEN and SYDVKM. The CDR3 is 15 residues long. V dropped 4 bases and J dropped 6; count of bases not matched to a gene: 11. Here the CDR3 reads CASSSSHRGNPEAFF. The CDR3 nucleotides are TGTGCCAGCAGTTCAAGCCACAGGGGAAACCCTGAAGCTTTCTTT.

The sample holds a few counts of this clone. The J gene is TRBJ2-5, the V gene TRBV5-4; weak D call: TRBD1 (6 bases). V lost 7 bases, J lost 2 bases, and 9 bases lay in between. The CDR3 runs to 12 residues. Germline lookup yields CDR1 SGHNT and CDR2 YYREEE (reference sequence). CDR3 sequence (DNA): TGTGCCAGCGGGCAGGGGCAAGAGACCCAGTACTTC. This gives the protein CASGQGQETQYF. The full variable domain, rest sourced from reference TRBV5-4 and TRBJ2-5, is ETGVTQSPTHLIKTRGQQVTLRCSSQSGHNTVSWYQQALGQGPQFIFQYYREEENGRGNFPPRFSGLQFPNYSSELNVNALELDDSALYLCASGQGQETQYFGPGTRLLVL.

The rearrangement uses TRBV7-2 and TRBJ1-2; D is unresolved. Germline loops: CDR1 SGHTA, CDR2 FQGNSA. This CDR3 contains 12 residues. Trimming pared 1 base from V and 5 bases from J, leaving 5 bases between. CDR3 DNA sequence: TGTGCCAGCAGCTTAGGCCAGTATGGCTACACCTTC. Its protein product is CASSLGQYGYTF.

The chain is built from TRBV18 and TRBJ1-5; D unclear. V lost 2 bases, J lost 5 bases, and 13 bases lay in between. CDR1 and CDR2 (germline): KGHSH, LQKENI. The CDR3 spans 15 residues. CDR3 in DNA: TGTGCCAGCTCACCAGAGAGGTGGGGAGATCAGCCCCAGCATTTT. Translation gives CASSPERWGDQPQHF.

This clone was seen only a few times. The rearrangement joins TRBV5-1 to TRBJ1-2; TRBD1 might be the D (6 bases). CDR1 is SGHRS, CDR2 YFSETQ, per germline. This CDR3 spans 15 amino acids. With 0 bases removed from V and 6 bases from J, the gap between germline ends came to 15 bases. The CDR3 bases are TGCGCCAGCAGCTTGGGGGCACAGGGCGAAGATGGCTACACCTTC. Translating gives CASSLGAQGEDGYTF.

This clone was found once. The chain couples TRBV28 to TRBJ2-7; tentatively, D is TRBD1 (5 bases). The CDR3 spans 15 residues. V gave up 4 bases and J gave up 0 bases, with 13 bases separating them. The V gene's germline CDR1 is MDHEN and CDR2 SYDVKM. This chain's CDR3 is CASSSLQVPSYEQYF. The CDR3 nucleotides are TGTGCCAGCAGTTCGTTACAGGTACCCTCCTACGAGCAGTACTTC.

This chain links TRBV4-1 with TRBJ2-4; the D gene is possibly TRBD2 (5 bases). The germline V and J ends were trimmed by 1 base and 0 bases, with 19 bases remaining between them. The CDR3 is made up of 19 amino acids. The germline V gene has CDR1 MGHRA and CDR2 YSYEKL. The chain's CDR3 is CASSQGPDGEILAKNIQYF. The CDR3 region has the DNA TGCGCCAGCAGCCAAGGCCCTGATGGGGAGATTCTAGCCAAAAACATTCAGTACTTC.

The gene calls are TRBV5-5 and TRBJ2-7; weak D call: TRBD1 (6 bases). Germline loops: CDR1 SGHKS, CDR2 YYEKEE (reference sequence). The V end was cut by 2 bases, the J end by 2 bases, with 11 bases between. CDR3 length: 14 amino acids. The CDR3 is CASSFMDRAYEQYF. The CDR3 coding sequence is TGTGCCAGCAGCTTTATGGACAGAGCCTACGAGCAGTACTTC.

The V and J genes are TRBV6-5 and TRBJ1-2; TRBD1 aligns across 7 bases. This CDR3 has 14 residues. Trimming took 2 bases from V and 8 from J; bases not matched to a gene: 8. CDR1 is MNHEY and CDR2 is SVGAGI in the germline V gene. CDR3 coding DNA: TGTGCCAGCAGTTACGGGATGGACAGGCAAGGCTACACCTTC. It yields the protein CASSYGMDRQGYTF.

V is TRBV25-1 and J is TRBJ1-1; unclear D gene. The germline V gene encodes CDR1 MGHDK and CDR2 SYGVNS. V lost 3 bases to trimming and J lost 6 bases, with 5 bases between them. There are 11 residues in the CDR3. The CDR3 DNA reads TGTGCCAGCAGTGAGGCAGCTGAAGCTTTCTTT. Translation gives CASSEAAEAFF.

The chain employs TRBV3-1 (or the pseudogene TRBV3-2) and TRBJ1-1; no definite D call. V was cut by 1 base and J by 1 base, with 7 bases left in between. CDR1 is LGHDT, CDR2 YNNKEL, per germline (reference sequence). CDR3 length equals 14 residues. The CDR3 sequence: CASSQVGRNTEAFF. In DNA form, the CDR3 reads TGTGCCAGCAGCCAAGTTGGCAGGAACACTGAAGCTTTCTTT.

The V call is TRBV7-3, the J call TRBJ2-1, with 12 bases fitting TRBD2. The V gene end was trimmed by 4 bases and the J gene end by 9 bases; junction bases not matched to a gene: 7. CDR1 is SGHTA, CDR2 FQGTGA, per germline. The CDR3 has 15 amino acids. The CDR3 loop is CASSSSSGGAREQFF. In DNA form, the CDR3 reads TGTGCCAGCAGCTCTTCTAGCGGGGGGGCCCGTGAGCAGTTCTTC. Looking up the rest from reference TRBV7-3 and TRBJ2-1 gives the full variable domain: GAGVSQTPSNKVTEKGKYVELRCDPISGHTALYWYRQSLGQGPEFLIYFQGTGAADDSGLPNDRFFAVRPEGSVSTLKIQRTERGDSAVYLCASSSSSGGAREQFFGPGTRLTVL.

This CDR3 is CASNSDRGWPYEQYF. CDR3 sequence (DNA): TGTGCCAGCAATTCTGACAGGGGATGGCCCTACGAGCAGTACTTC. The V and J genes are TRBV6-5 and TRBJ2-7; 8 positions match TRBD1. Trimming took 7 bases from V and 2 from J; bases not matched to a gene: 10. The CDR3 totals 15 residues. Germline V CDR1 and CDR2: MNHEY, SVGAGI.